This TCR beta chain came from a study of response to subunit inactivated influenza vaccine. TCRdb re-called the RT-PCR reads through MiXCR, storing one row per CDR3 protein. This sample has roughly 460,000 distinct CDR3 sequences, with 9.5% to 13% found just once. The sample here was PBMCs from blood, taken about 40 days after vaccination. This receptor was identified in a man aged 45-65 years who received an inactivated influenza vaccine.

DNA of the CDR3: TGCGCCAGCAGCCAGATGACTGGGACAAGGCTCCATGAGCAGTTCTTC. Encoded protein: CASSQMTGTRLHEQFF. The chain joins TRBV4-1 to TRBJ2-1; D may be TRBD1 (6 bases). This CDR3 is built from 16 residues. Trimming stripped 3 bases from V and 8 bases from J, with 20 bases between. In germline, CDR1 is MGHRA, CDR2 YSYEKL.